The entry below gives a single TCR beta chain sequence along with its context. The antigen is unknown. The data were taken from a study of cytomegalovirus exposure and HLA in healthy donors. Study-level findings and limits: In an earlier analysis, most TCR beta V segments were productive about 90% or about 30% of the time.

PCR amplification relied on 60 Vbeta primers (plus 13 Jbeta primers). Profiled with immunoSEQ multiplex PCR; TCRdb holds only in-frame clones, not every one. This sample has 150,000 to 200,000 clones, with 70% to 80% found just once. The V gene's germline CDR1 is SGHNT and CDR2 YYREEE (reference sequence). The V gene lost 2 bases and the J gene lost 1 base, with 3 bases spanning the gap. This CDR3 has 12 residues. The TCR sequence derives from a man aged 18-30 years in good health and CMV-seronegative. The source material was PBMCs. V and J are TRBV5-4 and TRBJ2-5; no definite D call. CDR3 in DNA: TGTGCCAGCAGCTTCTCCCAAGAGACCCAGTACTTC. It translates to CASSFSQETQYF.